This T cell receptor (beta chain) was found in a study of CD8+ T cells in alopecia areata. General study results and limits: An increase in clonality over normal scalp was evident in lesional scalp, especially alopecia totalis/universalis.

The germline CDR1 and CDR2 sequences are SNHLY and FYNNEI. This CDR3 spans 15 amino acids. V lost 0 bases and J 5 bases, leaving 13 bases between the germline ends. As for treatment: oral pan-JAK inhibitor, 5-10 mg twice daily. This clone came up a few times. As yet, its antigen is unknown. Extraction and reverse transcription of RNA yielded cDNA as the sequencing template. Here immunoSEQ multiplex PCR was the method, and the copy in TCRdb shows in-frame clones only, minus some. The repertoire holds about 160,000 clones, with approximately 60% as singletons. The material was CD4+ T cells sorted from blood, obtained at week 24, from a patient treated with tofacitinib. The source of this sequence is a human donor with alopecia areata. The rearrangement joins TRBV2 to TRBJ1-1, with TRBD1 as a possible D gene (5 bases). CDR3 in amino acids: CASSEASRGSTEAFF. The CDR3 DNA follows: TGTGCCAGCAGTGAAGCATCGAGGGGTTCGACTGAAGCTTTCTTT.